The 12 T cell receptor beta chains presented below share a single source sample, sequenced in a study of cytomegalovirus exposure and HLA in healthy donors. PCR used 60 Vbeta primers and 13 Jbeta primers. The data were produced by immunoSEQ multiplex PCR, yet TCRdb's version contains in-frame clones alone and is incomplete. There are around 100,000 clones in the sample; roughly 70% occur only once, and approximately 11% lies in the top ten. What was sequenced was PBMCs. The receptors originated from a man aged 35-49 years in good health and CMV-seropositive.

The chain employs TRBV9 and TRBJ2-5, with a possible D match to TRBD1 (6 bases). Germline V gene lookup returns CDR1 SGDLS and CDR2 YYNGEE. Trimming removed 0 bases at V and 3 bases at J, with 12 bases between. The CDR3 contains 15 residues. The CDR3 is CASSVAGVEKETQYF. The CDR3 DNA follows: TGTGCCAGCAGCGTAGCAGGGGTGGAAAAAGAGACCCAGTACTTC.

The chain uses TRBV10-2 and TRBJ2-7, with D uncertain. Per the germline V gene, CDR1 is WSHSY and CDR2 is SAAADI. The CDR3 runs 11 residues. V shed 2 bases and J shed 8 bases, with 7 bases lying between them. CDR3 sequence (DNA): TGCGCCAGCAGTGAGACAGTACAGCAGTACTTC. As protein: CASSETVQQYF.

The sample holds a few counts of this clone. The rearrangement links TRBV4-3 to TRBJ1-2; 9 nucleotides align to TRBD1. The CDR3 runs to 14 residues. Germline CDR1 reads LGHNA; CDR2 reads YSLEER. The V segment lost 3 bases and the J segment 8 bases; nucleotides outside the gene matches: 7. CDR3 sequence reads: CASSQPGQGKGYTF. Here the CDR3 DNA reads TGCGCCAGCAGCCAGCCGGGACAGGGTAAAGGCTACACCTTC.

The genes are TRBV5-1 and TRBJ2-5, with D possibly TRBD2 on 5 matching bases. The germline V gene encodes CDR1 SGHRS and CDR2 YFSETQ. The CDR3 totals 15 residues. V lost 5 bases, J lost 1 base, and 15 bases lay in between. The DNA for the CDR3 is TGCGCCAGCAGTTTAAGCGGTCGACCCCAAGAGACCCAGTACTTC. Its translation is CASSLSGRPQETQYF.

The genes are TRBV10-2 and TRBJ2-3; 8 bases are shared with TRBD2. The CDR3 has 14 residues. Trimming took 8 bases from V and 4 from J; bases not matched to a gene: 8. Germline V CDR1 and CDR2: WSHSY, SAAADI. The DNA of the CDR3 is TGCGCCAGCGGGCTAGCGGGCTCCCCAGATACGCAGTATTTT. Translating gives CASGLAGSPDTQYF.

J is TRBJ1-2 and V is TRBV7-3; 10 nucleotides agree with TRBD1. The CDR3 has 13 residues. CDR1 and CDR2 (germline): SGHTA, FQGTGA. V was pared by 3 bases and J by 8 bases, with 3 bases of the junction left unmatched. The CDR3 region has the DNA TGTGCCAGCAGCTTGACAGGGGGCCGCGGCTACACCTTC. Its translation is CASSLTGGRGYTF.

This chain uses TRBV5-1 with TRBJ2-5, with D perhaps matching TRBD2 (5 bases). The CDR3 contains 14 residues. Germline values: CDR1 SGHRS, CDR2 YFSETQ. The V end was cut by 1 base, the J end by 5 bases, with 12 bases between. This chain's CDR3 is CASSLSLAWETQYF. The CDR3 coding sequence is TGCGCCAGCAGCTTGAGCCTAGCATGGGAGACCCAGTACTTC.

This clone appeared a single time. The V and J genes are TRBV30 and TRBJ1-1, with D tentatively TRBD1 (5 bases). CDR1 is GTSNPN and CDR2 is SVGIG in the germline V gene (reference sequence). CDR3 length: 14 amino acids. V was trimmed by 3 bases and J by 11 bases, leaving 22 bases between them. CDR3 in amino acids: CAWRESWGDRRAFF. CDR3 nucleotide sequence: TGTGCCTGGAGGGAGAGTTGGGGGGATAGGCGGGCTTTCTTT.

This chain uses TRBV6-5 with TRBJ1-5; maybe TRBD1 (5 bases). The length of the CDR3 is 14 residues. V gave up 6 bases and J gave up 0 bases, with 9 bases separating them. Germline V gene sequence: CDR1 MNHEY, CDR2 SVGAGI. CDR3 protein: CASSRQNSNQPQHF. Here the CDR3 DNA reads TGTGCCAGCAGCCGACAGAATAGCAATCAGCCCCAGCATTTT.

This clone was seen a single time. The CDR3 DNA follows: TGTGCCAGCAGTTTACGGGGTGCAGATACGCAGTATTTT. Translation: CASSLRGADTQYF. The J gene is TRBJ2-3, the V gene TRBV27, with D perhaps matching TRBD2 (5 bases). V was cut by 2 bases and J by 4 bases, with 7 bases left in between. The CDR3 covers 13 residues. The germline gives CDR1 MNHEY, CDR2 SMNVEV (reference sequence).

The chain employs TRBV6-5 and TRBJ2-3; 7 nucleotides line up with TRBD2. CDR1 and CDR2 from the germline V gene are MNHEY and SVGAGI. With 7 bases clipped from V and 2 bases from J, the junction kept 6 bases outside the gene matches. This CDR3 is 14 amino acids long. CDR3 bases: TGTGCCAGCAAGGGAGGGGATATCACAGATACGCAGTATTTT. Translating gives CASKGGDITDTQYF.

The V call is TRBV6-1, the J call TRBJ1-1; D is unclear. This CDR3 has 12 residues. Trimming took 8 bases from V and 7 from J, leaving 14 bases between them. CDR1 MNHNS and CDR2 SASEGT come from the germline V gene. The DNA of the CDR3 is TGTGCCAGCGCCGCGGGTGGCAATGAAGCTTTCTTT. As protein: CASAAGGNEAFF.